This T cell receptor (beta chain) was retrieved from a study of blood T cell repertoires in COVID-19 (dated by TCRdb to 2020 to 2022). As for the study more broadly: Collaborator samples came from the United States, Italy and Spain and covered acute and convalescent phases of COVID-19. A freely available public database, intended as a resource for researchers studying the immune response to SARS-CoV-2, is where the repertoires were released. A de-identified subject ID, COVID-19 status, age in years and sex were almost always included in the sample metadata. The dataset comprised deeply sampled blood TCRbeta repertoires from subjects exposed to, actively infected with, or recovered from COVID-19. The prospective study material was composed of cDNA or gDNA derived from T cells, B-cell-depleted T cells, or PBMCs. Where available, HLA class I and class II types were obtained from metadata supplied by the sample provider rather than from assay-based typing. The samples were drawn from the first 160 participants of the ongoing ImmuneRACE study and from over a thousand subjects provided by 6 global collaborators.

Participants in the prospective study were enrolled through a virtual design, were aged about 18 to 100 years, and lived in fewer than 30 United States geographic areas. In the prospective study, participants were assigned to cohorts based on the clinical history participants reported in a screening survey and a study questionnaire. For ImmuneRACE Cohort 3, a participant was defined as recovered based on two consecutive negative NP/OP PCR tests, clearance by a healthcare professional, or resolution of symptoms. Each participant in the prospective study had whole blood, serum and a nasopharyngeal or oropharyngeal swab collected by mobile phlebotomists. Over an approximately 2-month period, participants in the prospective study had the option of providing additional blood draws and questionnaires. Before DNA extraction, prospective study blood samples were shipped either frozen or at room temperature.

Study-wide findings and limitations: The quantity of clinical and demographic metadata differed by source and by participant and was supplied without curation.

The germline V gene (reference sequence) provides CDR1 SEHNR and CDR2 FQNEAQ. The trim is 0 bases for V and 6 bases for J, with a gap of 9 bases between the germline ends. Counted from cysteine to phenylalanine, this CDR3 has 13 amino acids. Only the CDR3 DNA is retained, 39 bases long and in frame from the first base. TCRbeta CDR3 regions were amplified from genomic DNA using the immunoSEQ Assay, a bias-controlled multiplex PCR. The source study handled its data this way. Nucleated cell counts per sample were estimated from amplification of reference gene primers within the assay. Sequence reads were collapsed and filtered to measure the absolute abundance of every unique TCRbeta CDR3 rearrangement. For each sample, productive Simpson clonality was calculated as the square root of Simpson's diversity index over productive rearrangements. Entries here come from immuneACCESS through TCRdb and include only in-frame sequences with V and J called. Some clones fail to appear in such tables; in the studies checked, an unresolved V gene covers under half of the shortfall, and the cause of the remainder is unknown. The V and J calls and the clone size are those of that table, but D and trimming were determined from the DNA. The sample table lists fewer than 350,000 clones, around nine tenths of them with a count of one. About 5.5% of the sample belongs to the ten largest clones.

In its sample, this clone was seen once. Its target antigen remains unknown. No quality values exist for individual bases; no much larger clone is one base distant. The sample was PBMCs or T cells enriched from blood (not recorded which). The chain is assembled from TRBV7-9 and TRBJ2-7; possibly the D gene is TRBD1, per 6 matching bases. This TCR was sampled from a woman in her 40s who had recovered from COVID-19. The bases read TGTGCCAGCAGCTTAGCGGCAGGGGCCGAGCAGTACTTC. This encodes CASSLAAGAEQYF.